The clone carrying this T cell receptor (beta chain) was recorded at least ten times. TCRdb independently ran MiXCR on the 5' RACE reads; one entry per CDR3 protein. The repertoire holds approximately 48,000 distinct CDR3 sequences, less than 7.5% seen once, with roughly 2.8% in the top ten. The sample originates from a study of early T cells in non-severe SARS-CoV-2 infection. The germline V gene has CDR1 SGHRS and CDR2 YFSETQ. With 2 bases clipped from V and 3 bases from J, the junction kept 2 bases outside the gene matches. The CDR3 has 13 residues. This receptor was identified in an adult who was a healthcare worker with PCR-confirmed SARS-CoV-2 infection or an uninfected control (not recorded which). Sequenced here: whole blood, sampled at baseline. The chain joins TRBV5-1 to TRBJ2-7, with 7 bases lining up with TRBD1. For the CDR3, the DNA is TGCGCCAGCAGCTTTGGGACAGTCTACGAGCAGTACTTC. Protein product: CASSFGTVYEQYF. The whole variable domain, remainder taken from reference TRBV5-1 and TRBJ2-7, is KAGVTQTPRYLIKTRGQQVTLSCSPISGHRSVSWYQQTPGQGLQFLFEYFSETQRNKGNFPGRFSGRQFSNSRSEMNVSTLELGDSALYLCASSFGTVYEQYFGPGTRLTVT.